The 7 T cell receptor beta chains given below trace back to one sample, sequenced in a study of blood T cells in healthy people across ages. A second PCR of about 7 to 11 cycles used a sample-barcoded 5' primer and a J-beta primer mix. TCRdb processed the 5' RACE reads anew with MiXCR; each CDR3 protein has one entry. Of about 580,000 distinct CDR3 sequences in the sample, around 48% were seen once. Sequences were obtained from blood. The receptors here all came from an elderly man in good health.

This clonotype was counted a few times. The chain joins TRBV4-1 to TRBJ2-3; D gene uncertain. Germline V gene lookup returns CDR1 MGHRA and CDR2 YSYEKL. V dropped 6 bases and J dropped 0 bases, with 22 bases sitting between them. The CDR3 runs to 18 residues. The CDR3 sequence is CASRPFERPISSTDTQYF. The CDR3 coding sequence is TGCGCCAGCAGACCGTTCGAACGACCTATTTCTAGCACAGATACGCAGTATTTT.

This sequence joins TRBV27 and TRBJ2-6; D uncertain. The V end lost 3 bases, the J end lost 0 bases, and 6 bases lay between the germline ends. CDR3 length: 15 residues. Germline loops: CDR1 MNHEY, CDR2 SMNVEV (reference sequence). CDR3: CASSFRLSGANVLTF. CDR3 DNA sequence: TGTGCCAGCAGTTTTAGGCTCTCTGGGGCCAACGTCCTGACTTTC.

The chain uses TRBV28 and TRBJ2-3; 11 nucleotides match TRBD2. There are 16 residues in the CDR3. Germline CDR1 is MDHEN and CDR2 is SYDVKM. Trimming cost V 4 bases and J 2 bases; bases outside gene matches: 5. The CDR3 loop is CASSSTGLAVTDTQYF. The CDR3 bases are TGTGCCAGCAGTTCCACGGGACTAGCGGTCACAGATACGCAGTATTTT.

The CDR3 DNA is TGTGCCAGCTCAGCGGGACAGGGGCCTTCCTACGAGCAGTACTTC. It codes for CASSAGQGPSYEQYF. This chain connects TRBV18 to TRBJ2-7; TRBD1 matches 10 bases. CDR3 length: 15 residues. The germline V gene has CDR1 KGHSH and CDR2 LQKENI. With V trimmed by 5 bases and J by 1 base, 5 bases remained unmatched.

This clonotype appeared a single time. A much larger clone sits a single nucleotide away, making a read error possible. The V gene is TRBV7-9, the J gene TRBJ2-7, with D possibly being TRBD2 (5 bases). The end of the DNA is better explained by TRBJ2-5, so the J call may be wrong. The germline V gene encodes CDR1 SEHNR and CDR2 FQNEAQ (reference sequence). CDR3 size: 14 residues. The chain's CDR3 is CASSLAVQAGTQYF. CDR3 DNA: TGTGCCAGCAGCTTAGCTGTGCAGGCGGGGACCCAGTACTTC.

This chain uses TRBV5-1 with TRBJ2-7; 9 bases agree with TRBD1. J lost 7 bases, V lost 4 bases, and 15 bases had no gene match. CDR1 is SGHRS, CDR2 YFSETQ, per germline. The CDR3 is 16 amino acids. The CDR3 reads CASSKVSGQGPLEQYF. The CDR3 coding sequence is TGCGCCAGCAGCAAAGTCTCGGGACAGGGCCCTCTGGAGCAGTACTTC.

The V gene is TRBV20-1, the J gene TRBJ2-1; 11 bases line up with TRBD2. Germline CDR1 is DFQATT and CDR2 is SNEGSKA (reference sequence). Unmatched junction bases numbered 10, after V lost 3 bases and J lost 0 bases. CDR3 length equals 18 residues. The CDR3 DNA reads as TGCAGTGCTAGGGGTCCGTCACTAGCGGGGGCCTCCTACAATGAGCAGTTCTTC. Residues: CSARGPSLAGASYNEQFF.